This T cell receptor (beta chain) was observed in a study of blood T cell repertoires in COVID-19. Study-wide background: T cells, B-cell-depleted T cells, or PBMCs provided the cDNA or gDNA that served as material.

As handled by the study authors: Amplified reference gene primers provided the basis for estimating nucleated cell counts. Repertoires were generated with immunoSEQ multiplex PCR, while TCRdb's copy carries only in-frame clones and drops some. For V, J and clone size, that table is used; D and trimming come from the DNA. The data show roughly 190,000 clones, approximately 83% seen once. V gave up 4 bases and J gave up 4 bases; unmatched junction bases: 6. Germline assignment: CDR1 SGHVS and CDR2 FNYEAQ. The CDR3 runs to 15 residues. The clonotype comes from a human donor with acute or convalescent COVID-19. The donor label of this sample is uncertain. This chain connects TRBV7-6 to TRBJ2-2, with 7 bases that match TRBD1. Sequencing input: peripheral blood. The CDR3 DNA sequence: TGTGCCAGCAGCTCGGGACAGAGATTCACCGGGGAGCTGTTTTTT. It yields the protein CASSSGQRFTGELFF. The full variable domain, rest sourced from reference TRBV7-6 and TRBJ2-2, is GAGVSQSPRYKVTKRGQDVALRCDPISGHVSLYWYRQALGQGPEFLTYFNYEAQQDKSGLPNDRFSAERPEGSISTLTIQRTEQRDSAMYRCASSSGQRFTGELFFGEGSRLTVL.